These 19 T cell receptor beta chains came from one sample sequenced in a study of blood T cell repertoires in COVID-19. Generated by immunoSEQ multiplex PCR, the TCRdb table keeps only in-frame clones and is missing some. The repertoire includes around 620,000 clones, over 80% of them detected once, and about 0.24% sits in the top ten. Source material: peripheral blood. The receptors originated from a woman aged 18-30 years with acute or convalescent COVID-19.

The CDR3 spells CASSLKLNYGYTF. CDR3 nucleotides: TGTGCCAGCAGCTTAAAGCTTAACTATGGCTACACCTTC. The chain has TRBV11-2 and TRBJ1-2; unclear D gene. This CDR3 is built from 13 residues. Trimming took 2 bases from V and 1 from J, leaving 5 bases between them. CDR1 and CDR2 (germline): SGHAT, FQNNGV. Drawing the rest from reference TRBV11-2 and TRBJ1-2, the complete variable domain is EAGVAQSPRYKIIEKRQSVAFWCNPISGHATLYWYQQILGQGPKLLIQFQNNGVVDDSQLPKDRFSAERLKGVDSTLKIQPAKLEDSAVYLCASSLKLNYGYTFGSGTRLTVV.

The chain recombines TRBV10-3 with TRBJ1-1; TRBD1 agrees at 7 bases. The CDR3 runs 16 residues. Germline V lookup: CDR1 ENHRY, CDR2 SYGVKD. Unmatched junction bases numbered 12, after V lost 4 bases and J lost 4 bases. The DNA for the CDR3 is TGTGCCATCAGTGGGTCTTTGAGGGGGCTTGTCACTGAAGCTTTCTTT. Translation gives CAISGSLRGLVTEAFF.

The chain is built from TRBV9 and TRBJ2-1; D may be TRBD2 (6 bases). Per the germline V gene, CDR1 is SGDLS and CDR2 is YYNGEE. The V and J ends lost 0 bases and 8 bases respectively, with 12 bases between them. This CDR3 contains 14 residues. The CDR3 DNA follows: TGTGCCAGCAGCGTAGCTCGCGGGGCGGATGAGCAGTTCTTC. Its protein product is CASSVARGADEQFF.

The chain is built from TRBV4-1 and TRBJ1-1; 9 nucleotides align to TRBD1. Trimming removed 6 bases from V and 5 bases from J; junction bases left unmatched: 13. The CDR3 has 16 amino acids. Germline loops: CDR1 MGHRA, CDR2 YSYEKL. Here the CDR3 reads CASRLGQGKGRTEAFF. The CDR3 DNA follows: TGCGCCAGCAGACTTGGACAGGGGAAGGGTCGGACTGAAGCTTTCTTT.

The genes are TRBV3-1 (or the pseudogene TRBV3-2) and TRBJ2-2; the D gene is possibly TRBD1 (6 bases). The CDR3 covers 15 residues. CDR1 and CDR2 from the germline V gene are LGHDT and YNNKEL (reference sequence). Trimming pared 1 base from V and 7 bases from J, leaving 13 bases between. CDR3 in DNA: TGTGCCAGCAGCCAAGCCACCCGGGGACACGGGGAGCTGTTTTTT. This encodes CASSQATRGHGELFF.

The chain employs TRBV5-8 and TRBJ1-5, with 11 nucleotides matching TRBD1. From germline, CDR1 is SGHTS and CDR2 YDEGEE. With V trimmed by 0 bases and J by 7 bases, 12 bases remained unmatched. CDR3 length equals 18 residues. The CDR3 protein is CASSLDARDRGWRQPQHF. CDR3 coding DNA: TGTGCCAGCAGCTTGGACGCCCGGGACAGGGGGTGGAGGCAGCCCCAGCATTTT. Drawing the rest from reference TRBV5-8 and TRBJ1-5, the complete variable domain is EAGVTQSPTHLIKTRGQQATLRCSPISGHTSVYWYQQALGLGLQFLLWYDEGEERNRGNFPPRFSGRQFPNYSSELNVNALELEDSALYLCASSLDARDRGWRQPQHFGDGTRLSIL.

This chain uses TRBV5-1 with TRBJ2-3; 8 bases line up with TRBD1. Germline V gene sequence: CDR1 SGHRS, CDR2 YFSETQ. The CDR3 is 15 amino acids. The V segment lost 0 bases and the J segment 5 bases; nucleotides outside the gene matches: 5. The CDR3 region has the DNA TGCGCCAGCAGCTTGGACCGACAGGGGAGAGATACGCAGTATTTT. As protein: CASSLDRQGRDTQYF.

The chain carries TRBV19 and TRBJ1-2; no clear D. V was pared by 8 bases and J by 4 bases, with 11 bases between. The germline V gene encodes CDR1 LNHDA and CDR2 SQIVND (reference sequence). There are 12 residues in the CDR3. CDR3 residues: CASFEYSYGYTF. CDR3 sequence (DNA): TGTGCCAGTTTTGAGTACTCCTATGGCTACACCTTC.

The rearrangement joins TRBV12-3 or TRBV12-4 to TRBJ2-7; the D is unclear. The length of the CDR3 is 12 residues. V lost 6 bases, J lost 5 bases, and 11 bases lay in between. CDR3 sequence: CASSRRKNEQYF. In nucleotides, the CDR3 is TGTGCCAGCAGCCGCAGGAAAAACGAGCAGTACTTC.

The chain has TRBV9 and TRBJ1-2, with 7 bases matching TRBD1. Looked up from germline, CDR1 is SGDLS and CDR2 is YYNGEE. The V segment lost 3 bases and the J segment 5 bases; nucleotides outside the gene matches: 10. The CDR3 length is 15 residues. CDR3 nucleotides: TGTGCCAGCAGCGCCAGGACAGGCCGGGGGTATGGCTACACCTTC. Its protein is CASSARTGRGYGYTF. The complete variable domain, with remaining parts taken from reference TRBV9 and TRBJ1-2, reads DSGVTQTPKHLITATGQRVTLRCSPRSGDLSVYWYQQSLDQGLQFLIQYYNGEERAKGNILERFSAQQFPDLHSELNLSSLELGDSALYFCASSARTGRGYGYTFGSGTRLTVV.

The CDR3 nucleotides are TGTGCCAGCAGGAGACAGGGAGACACAGATACGCAGTATTTT. Translated, it gives CASRRQGDTDTQYF. The J gene is TRBJ2-3, the V gene TRBV6-5; 7 nucleotides align to TRBD1. CDR1 is MNHEY, CDR2 SVGAGI, per germline. Trimming cost V 6 bases and J 2 bases; bases outside gene matches: 5. The CDR3 is 14 amino acids.

The chain carries TRBV6-5 and TRBJ2-5; 9 bases are shared with TRBD1. The CDR3 sequence is 15 residues long. Trimming removed 4 bases from V and 1 base from J; junction bases left unmatched: 4. Germline V gene lookup returns CDR1 MNHEY and CDR2 SVGAGI. Here the CDR3 DNA reads TGTGCCAGCAGTTTAAACAGGGGGCCCCAAGAGACCCAGTACTTC. Translation: CASSLNRGPQETQYF.

This clone has just one count. The rearrangement joins TRBV15 to TRBJ2-7, with a weak D call TRBD1 (6 bases). Germline values: CDR1 LNHNV, CDR2 YYDKDF (reference sequence). The ends were cut back, 3 bases at V and 4 bases at J, with 19 bases in the middle. This CDR3 is built from 16 residues. In DNA, the CDR3 is TGTGCCACCAGCAGTCCCCACAGGGATCAGGGGTACGAGCAGTACTTC. It yields the protein CATSSPHRDQGYEQYF.

The rearrangement links TRBV7-7 to TRBJ2-1; D is unclear. CDR1 is SSHAT and CDR2 is FNYEAQ in the germline V gene (reference sequence). Deletions cut 2 bases from V and 6 bases from J, with 8 bases between. There are 13 residues in the CDR3. The CDR3 DNA sequence: TGTGCCAGCAGCTTATCCCCCTTCAATGAGCAGTTCTTC. This codes for CASSLSPFNEQFF.

V is TRBV9 and J is TRBJ2-7; 9 bases align to TRBD1. CDR1 and CDR2 from the germline V gene are SGDLS and YYNGEE. Germline trimming cut 2 bases from V and 2 bases from J; bases unmatched to any gene: 5. This CDR3 comprises 15 residues. The CDR3 nucleotides are TGTGCCAGCAGCGTGGATGACAGGGGGGCCTACGAGCAGTACTTC. This sequence encodes CASSVDDRGAYEQYF.

This chain joins TRBV27 and TRBJ1-1; D not certain. The CDR3 has 16 amino acids. V lost 5 bases, J lost 1 base, and 17 bases lay in between. Germline V lookup: CDR1 MNHEY, CDR2 SMNVEV (reference sequence). The CDR3 bases are TGTGCCAGCAGTCAACCCTCTCCGGGGAGGAACACTGAAGCTTTCTTT. Encoded protein: CASSQPSPGRNTEAFF.

On this clone itself: The sample has other DNA sequences that encode this CDR3 too. This chain links TRBV24-1 with TRBJ2-5, with a weak D call TRBD1 (5 bases). Germline CDR1 KGHDR, CDR2 SFDVKD. The germline V and J ends were trimmed by 3 bases and 4 bases, with 5 bases remaining between them. The CDR3 length is 12 residues. The CDR3 sequence is CATSDRGETQYF. CDR3 DNA: TGTGCCACCAGTGATAGGGGAGAGACCCAGTACTTC.

This clone was seen only once. The rearrangement links TRBV6-4 to TRBJ1-1, with D tentatively TRBD1 (5 bases). Trimming removed 6 bases at V and 4 bases at J, with 15 bases between. CDR1 MRHNA and CDR2 SNTAGT come from the germline V gene. The CDR3 runs to 14 residues. The CDR3 DNA is TGTGCCAGCAGCTCGGGACTCTCGGGCACTGAAGCTTTCTTT. It encodes CASSSGLSGTEAFF.

The chain has TRBV9 and TRBJ1-2, with TRBD1 as a possible D gene (5 bases). This CDR3 is built from 14 residues. Germline assignment: CDR1 SGDLS and CDR2 YYNGEE. The germline V and J ends were trimmed by 4 bases and 4 bases, with 14 bases remaining between them. CDR3 in DNA: TGTGCCAGCAGCCCCAGCGGGGCTGTCTATGGCTACACCTTC. Amino acids: CASSPSGAVYGYTF. The full variable domain, rest sourced from reference TRBV9 and TRBJ1-2, is DSGVTQTPKHLITATGQRVTLRCSPRSGDLSVYWYQQSLDQGLQFLIQYYNGEERAKGNILERFSAQQFPDLHSELNLSSLELGDSALYFCASSPSGAVYGYTFGSGTRLTVV.